This TCR beta chain was identified during a study of cytomegalovirus exposure and HLA in healthy donors. This CDR3 has 17 residues. Germline CDR1 LGHNA, CDR2 YNFKEQ. V gave up 0 bases and J gave up 6 bases; unmatched junction bases: 8. PCR employed 60 Vbeta and 13 Jbeta primers. Method: immunoSEQ multiplex PCR; TCRdb's copy keeps in-frame clones and lacks some. The profile shows some 180,000 clones, around 80% of them singletons. The receptor's source is a man aged 40-50 years in good health and CMV-seronegative. Source material: PBMCs. The chain employs TRBV4-2 and TRBJ2-3; 11 nucleotides line up with TRBD2. The CDR3 protein is CASSQDSIAGGPDTQYF. CDR3 DNA: TGTGCCAGCAGCCAAGATTCGATAGCGGGAGGGCCCGATACGCAGTATTTT.